This T cell receptor (beta chain) originates from a study of vaccination effects on CD4 cells after COVID-19. Study-wide background: Each participant was given two doses of one vaccine (BNT162b2 or mRNA-1273).

The CDR3 spans 12 residues. V lost 1 base, J lost 14 bases, and 5 bases stayed unmatched. Whole-study results and caveats: By a late point after vaccination, infection- and vaccine-induced clones had shrunk markedly through clonal contraction. The study had few convalescent patients and no early post-infection timepoints.

Antigen-specific CD4+ T cells were expanded with viral peptide pools in the ViraFEST assay before sequencing. Culture proceeded for nine to eleven days, and CD4+ T cells were then isolated. Convalescent patients had PCR-confirmed SARS-CoV-2 infection between March and December 2020. Sequencing was performed with immunoSEQ multiplex PCR; in TCRdb, only in-frame clones are kept and a portion is missing. The table has around 75,000 clones, roughly two thirds seen once. As concerns this clone: What it recognizes is unknown.

J is TRBJ2-3 and V is TRBV12-3 or TRBV12-4, with 8 bases that match TRBD2. The sequence was obtained from a human donor who had a prior SARS-CoV-2 infection. This specimen was CD4+ T cells from PBMCs cultured with HIV peptides, taken before COVID-19 vaccination. As for subset: HIV-1 Nef peptide pool negative control/reference culture. This chain's CDR3 is CASSLGGTRGYF. The CDR3 DNA reads TGTGCCAGCAGTTTAGGAGGGACTAGGGGGTATTTT.